This passage covers 16 T cell receptor beta chains from one sample sequenced in a study of CD4 and CD8 cells across lung adenocarcinoma regions. TCRdb re-derived calls from the PCR reads in MiXCR, one entry per CDR3 protein. Here the sample spans roughly 10,000 distinct CDR3 sequences, roughly 50% being singletons. The sample was CD4+ T cells from the center of a lung tumor. The receptor source for this set is a male donor with lung adenocarcinoma. The CD4 and CD8 labels of this study may be unreliable.

The J gene is TRBJ2-1, the V gene TRBV27; D is undetermined. The V gene lost 0 bases and the J gene lost 10 bases, with 19 bases spanning the gap. The CDR3 loop spans 16 amino acids. Germline-derived CDR1 and CDR2 are MNHEY and SMNVEV (reference sequence). The CDR3 loop reads CASSLSAMSPFKEQFF. In nucleotides, the CDR3 is TGTGCCAGCAGTTTATCCGCGATGAGCCCTTTTAAGGAGCAGTTCTTC.

Turning to this clonotype: One end of the junction does not line up with germline, which may come from a read error. The chain has TRBV7-3 and TRBJ2-5, with 7 bases lining up with TRBD2. The V gene's germline CDR1 is SGHTA and CDR2 FQGTGA. This CDR3 has 14 residues. This chain's CDR3 is CAGSGDGAQGTQYF. Here the CDR3 DNA reads TGTGCGGGCAGCGGGGACGGGGCCCAAGGGACGCAGTACTTT.

In its sample, this clonotype was seen a few times. The rearrangement joins TRBV6-5 to TRBJ2-5; the D gene is possibly TRBD1 (6 bases). The V end lost 2 bases, the J end lost 5 bases, and 15 bases lay between the germline ends. The CDR3 has 15 residues. The germline V gene has CDR1 MNHEY and CDR2 SVGAGI. CDR3: CASSYTSGVRETQYF. The CDR3, as DNA: TGTGCCAGCAGTTACACTTCAGGGGTACGGGAGACCCAGTACTTC.

The chain uses TRBV5-1 and TRBJ2-2; no firm D call. Germline values: CDR1 SGHRS, CDR2 YFSETQ. V was clipped by 1 base and J by 5 bases, with 6 bases between them. The CDR3 runs to 13 residues. Written as DNA, the CDR3 is TGCGCCAGCAGCTTGATGGGGACCGGGGAGCTGTTTTTT. The encoded protein is CASSLMGTGELFF.

The rearrangement joins TRBV12-3 or TRBV12-4 to TRBJ2-5; D possibly corresponds to TRBD2 (5 bases). The assigned J gene may be wrong: the sequence end matches TRBJ2-1 better. The CDR3 is 12 amino acids. DNA for the CDR3: TGTGCCAGCAGTTTAGCTGGGGAGACCCAGTTCTTC. Translation gives CASSLAGETQFF.

This clonotype was detected many times. A clone one base away is much larger, so this may be a read error. This rearrangement joins TRBV6-1 to TRBJ2-1; D perhaps matches TRBD1 (5 bases). CDR1 and CDR2 from the germline V gene are MNHNS and SASEGT. Trimming stripped 8 bases from V and 10 bases from J, with 18 bases between. The CDR3 is 13 residues long. The CDR3 DNA is TGTGCCAGCGGAAATTCGGACACCTACGAGCAGTTCTTC. Translation: CASGNSDTYEQFF.

The chain is built from TRBV6-1 and TRBJ1-2; D call uncertain. Trimming took off 8 bases at V and 8 bases at J, with 18 bases between the two ends. The CDR3 totals 13 residues. Germline V gene lookup returns CDR1 MNHNS and CDR2 SASEGT. Written as DNA, the CDR3 is TGTGCCAGCGAGGGCAGGCAAAGGCAAGGCTACACCTTC. It translates to CASEGRQRQGYTF.

The chain links TRBV6-1 to TRBJ2-2; unclear D gene. Germline V lookup: CDR1 MNHNS, CDR2 SASEGT. CDR3 length: 15 amino acids. Trimming pared 6 bases from V and 13 bases from J, leaving 24 bases between. CDR3 sequence reads: CASSLQAVSAEALFF. The CDR3 DNA reads as TGTGCCAGCAGCCTCCAGGCGGTGAGCGCCGAGGCGCTGTTTTTT.

The CDR3 region is CASSFGQDEQFF. The CDR3, as DNA: TGTGCCAGCAGCTTCGGACAGGATGAGCAGTTCTTC. This chain joins TRBV11-3 and TRBJ2-1; 7 bases align to TRBD1. This CDR3 spans 12 amino acids. Germline V gene sequence: CDR1 SGHNT, CDR2 YENEEA. The V segment lost 3 bases and the J segment 8 bases; nucleotides outside the gene matches: 1.

This rearrangement joins TRBV10-3 to TRBJ2-5; TRBD2 might be the D (7 bases). Trimming took 11 bases from V and 2 from J, leaving 21 bases between them. This CDR3 contains 15 residues. Germline lookup yields CDR1 ENHRY and CDR2 SYGVKD. Here the CDR3 reads CAGGEGGRGQETQYF. The CDR3 nucleotides read TGTGCCGGGGGGGAGGGGGGCCGGGGGCAAGAGACCCAGTACTTC.

This chain uses TRBV6-1 with TRBJ1-5; tentative D call: TRBD1 (6 bases). The J call may be faulty, since TRBJ1-6 better matches the DNA end. Germline CDR1 and CDR2: MNHNS and SASEGT. This CDR3 region has 12 residues. DNA of the CDR3: TGTGCCAGCTGGGGGCCAGGACAGCCCCTCCACTTT. This translates into CASWGPGQPLHF.

The chain joins TRBV10-3 to TRBJ2-5; the D is unclear. The V end lost 10 bases, the J end lost 11 bases, and 23 bases lay between the germline ends. The CDR3 is 13 amino acids. Germline V gene lookup returns CDR1 ENHRY and CDR2 SYGVKD. The CDR3 region has the DNA TGTGCCACCGAGCGTGGCCACCAAGATACGCAGTACTTC. Protein: CATERGHQDTQYF.

The chain couples TRBV20-1 to TRBJ2-1, with 14 bases lining up with TRBD2. Germline trimming cut 5 bases from V and 12 bases from J; bases unmatched to any gene: 9. There are 14 residues in the CDR3. The germline V gene has CDR1 DFQATT and CDR2 SNEGSKA (reference sequence). The CDR3 reads CSASGGTSGGGQFF. The CDR3 DNA reads TGCAGTGCTTCGGGGGGGACTAGCGGGGGAGGGCAGTTCTTC.

The chain combines TRBV10-3 with TRBJ2-3, with D perhaps assigned TRBD1 or TRBD2 (6 bases each). The CDR3 consists of 13 residues. Germline-derived CDR1 and CDR2 are ENHRY and SYGVKD. The CDR3: CGTGGRAKDTQYF. The CDR3 DNA reads TGTGGCACCGGGGGCCGCGCGAAAGATACGCAGTATTTT.

The rearrangement links TRBV28 to TRBJ2-5; 7 nucleotides line up with TRBD1. The CDR3 runs to 15 residues. CDR1 MDHEN and CDR2 SYDVKM come from the germline V gene. J was trimmed by 2 bases and V by 6 bases; bases with no gene match: 9. CDR3 sequence: CASSHTWDSQETQYF. Here the CDR3 DNA reads TGTGCCAGCAGCCATACATGGGACAGTCAAGAGACCCAGTACTTC.

This rearrangement joins TRBV6-1 to TRBJ2-7; TRBD1 is a possible D gene (5 bases). Looked up from germline, CDR1 is MNHNS and CDR2 is SASEGT. V was pared by 6 bases and J by 3 bases, with 9 bases between. This CDR3 spans 12 amino acids. CDR3 sequence reads: CASSPRGYEQYF. The CDR3 region has the DNA TGTGCCAGCAGCCCAAGGGGCTACGAGCAGTACTTC.